Listed below are T cell receptor beta chains from one sample, sequenced in a study of regulatory T cells in long-lasting Graves disease. TCRdb independently ran MiXCR on the multiplex PCR reads; one entry per CDR3 protein. The sample records more than 400,000 distinct CDR3 sequences, around 17% being singletons. The data also belong to a second study, concerning T cells in Graves' hyperthyroidism and ophthalmopathy.

The source material was peripheral blood mononuclear cells (PBMCs), sampled at new diagnosis, from a patient treated with antithyroid drugs. All receptors derive from a woman in her 30s with Graves disease. Both conserved end residues are part of each CDR3. D genes are given only for firm matches. The size field is filled for only some rows; it gives once, few, many or a size class.

V gene: TRBV20-1; D gene: TRBD2; J gene: TRBJ2-5; clone size: many; CDR3 DNA: TGCAGTGCTAGAGATTTGCTAGCGGGAGTTTGGGAGACCCAGTACTTC; CDR3 protein: CSARDLLAGVWETQYF
V gene: TRBV6-1; D gene: TRBD2; J gene: TRBJ2-1; clone size: NA; CDR3 DNA: TGTGCCAGCACAACTCAGCGGGAGGGCAGGGATGAGCAGTTCTTC; CDR3 protein: CASTTQREGRDEQFF
V gene: TRBV19; D gene: TRBD1; J gene: TRBJ2-2; clone size: few; CDR3 DNA: TGTGCCAGTAGTACCTTCCAGGGGGCCGGCACCGGGGAGCTGTTTTTT; CDR3 protein: CASSTFQGAGTGELFF
V gene: TRBV18; D gene: TRBD2; J gene: TRBJ2-1; clone size: many; CDR3 DNA: TGTGCCGACAGACCCGGGACTAGCGGGAGGGAAAATGAGCAGTTCTTC; CDR3 protein: CADRPGTSGRENEQFF
V gene: TRBV2; D gene: NA; J gene: TRBJ2-1; clone size: many; CDR3 DNA: TGTGCCAGCAGTGAATTGGGGGGGCTCCCAAGGTTCTTC; CDR3 protein: CASSELGGLPRFF
V gene: TRBV4-1; D gene: NA; J gene: TRBJ2-5; clone size: few; CDR3 DNA: TGCGCCAGCAGCCAAGCAAAAAGCGGCTCAGAGACCCAGTACTTC; CDR3 protein: CASSQAKSGSETQYF
V gene: TRBV4-1; D gene: NA; J gene: TRBJ2-6; clone size: NA; CDR3 DNA: TGCGCCAGCAGCCCCTGGGGAGCCTCTGGGGCCAACGTCCTGACTTTC; CDR3 protein: CASSPWGASGANVLTF
V gene: TRBV5-5; D gene: NA; J gene: TRBJ2-1; clone size: many; CDR3 DNA: TGTGCCAGCAGCTTGGACCCAGCCACCAGCAATGAGCAGTTCTTC; CDR3 protein: CASSLDPATSNEQFF
V gene: TRBV19; D gene: NA; J gene: TRBJ2-2; clone size: few; CDR3 DNA: TGTGCCATTATGGACATTGCCGGGGAGCTGTTTTTT; CDR3 protein: CAIMDIAGELFF
V gene: TRBV3-1; D gene: NA; J gene: TRBJ1-1; clone size: many; CDR3 DNA: TGTGCCAGCAGCCAAGTGGCCCGACCACAGTACGAAGCTTTCTTT; CDR3 protein: CASSQVARPQYEAFF
V gene: TRBV6-2/TRBV6-3; D gene: TRBD2; J gene: TRBJ2-1; clone size: many; CDR3 DNA: TGTGCCAGCAGTTACTCGACTGGAGCGGGAGAAAGCTACAATGAGCAGTTCTTC; CDR3 protein: CASSYSTGAGESYNEQFF
V gene: TRBV6-5; D gene: TRBD2; J gene: TRBJ2-1; clone size: few; CDR3 DNA: TGTGCCAGCAGTTACTCGATTCTAGCGGGGTCTCAGAGCTCCTACAATGAGCAGTTCTTC; CDR3 protein: CASSYSILAGSQSSYNEQFF
V gene: TRBV28; D gene: NA; J gene: TRBJ2-1; clone size: many; CDR3 DNA: TGTGCCACCTCCCGTACGGGGGCCAACTACAATGAGCAGTTCTTC; CDR3 protein: CATSRTGANYNEQFF
V gene: TRBV12-3/TRBV12-4; D gene: NA; J gene: TRBJ1-5; clone size: NA; CDR3 DNA: TGTGCCAGCAGTGCCGGCAGCGGAAGGCCCCAGCATTTT; CDR3 protein: CASSAGSGRPQHF
V gene: TRBV19; D gene: TRBD2; J gene: TRBJ2-1; clone size: many; CDR3 DNA: TGTGCCAGTAGTACGCGTACGGGAGGGTGGAACAATGAGCAGTTCTTC; CDR3 protein: CASSTRTGGWNNEQFF
V gene: TRBV18; D gene: TRBD2; J gene: TRBJ2-1; clone size: NA; CDR3 DNA: TGTGCCAGCTCACAGGGACTAGCGGGAGGCCCCAATGAGCAGTTCTTC; CDR3 protein: CASSQGLAGGPNEQFF
V gene: TRBV20-1; D gene: TRBD2; J gene: TRBJ2-5; clone size: NA; CDR3 DNA: TGCAGTGCTACGGGAGGGATAGGGGTAGAGACCCAGTACTTC; CDR3 protein: CSATGGIGVETQYF
V gene: TRBV4-1; D gene: NA; J gene: TRBJ2-1; clone size: many; CDR3 DNA: TGTGCCAGCAGCCATCTAAAGAGCTCCTACAATGAGCAGTTCTTC; CDR3 protein: CASSHLKSSYNEQFF
V gene: TRBV2; D gene: NA; J gene: TRBJ1-3; clone size: many; CDR3 DNA: TGTGCCAGCGGCGGGGAGCGTGCTGGAAACACCATATATTTT; CDR3 protein: CASGGERAGNTIYF
V gene: TRBV5-1; D gene: NA; J gene: TRBJ2-5; clone size: many; CDR3 DNA: TGCGCCAGCAGCTTGGCCTTCGGGACGCCACAAGAAACCCAGTACTTC; CDR3 protein: CASSLAFGTPQETQYF
V gene: TRBV12-3/TRBV12-4; D gene: NA; J gene: TRBJ2-5; clone size: many; CDR3 DNA: TGTGCCAGCAGTTCGTCGACAGGCCTCCAAGAGACCCAGTACTTC; CDR3 protein: CASSSSTGLQETQYF
V gene: TRBV28; D gene: NA; J gene: TRBJ2-3; clone size: NA; CDR3 DNA: TGTGCCAGCAGTTTACCCCGTCACACAGATACGCAGTATTTT; CDR3 protein: CASSLPRHTDTQYF
V gene: TRBV28; D gene: NA; J gene: TRBJ1-2; clone size: NA; CDR3 DNA: TGTGCCAGCGAAAGACAGAACTATGGCTACACCTTC; CDR3 protein: CASERQNYGYTF
V gene: TRBV29-1; D gene: TRBD1; J gene: TRBJ2-7; clone size: NA; CDR3 DNA: TGCAGCGTTGAAGTAGGGACAGTCAACTACGAGCAGTACTTC; CDR3 protein: CSVEVGTVNYEQYF
V gene: TRBV7-9; D gene: NA; J gene: TRBJ2-1; clone size: many; CDR3 DNA: TGTGCCAGCAGCTTTTATTCGGGAAATTCGGACGGCTCCTACAATGAGCAGTTCTTC; CDR3 protein: CASSFYSGNSDGSYNEQFF
V gene: TRBV12-3/TRBV12-4; D gene: NA; J gene: TRBJ2-7; clone size: few; CDR3 DNA: TGTGCCAGCAGCTCCTCGGAAGGGGGGGACTCCTACGAGCAGTACTTC; CDR3 protein: CASSSSEGGDSYEQYF
V gene: TRBV2; D gene: NA; J gene: TRBJ2-4; clone size: few; CDR3 DNA: TGTGCCAGCAGTGAGGACAGCCAACATGTCAACATTCAGTACTTC; CDR3 protein: CASSEDSQHVNIQYF
V gene: TRBV27; D gene: NA; J gene: TRBJ1-2; clone size: NA; CDR3 DNA: TGTGCCAGCAGTTACAGGGCGGGGAACTATGGCTACACCTTC; CDR3 protein: CASSYRAGNYGYTF
V gene: TRBV5-1; D gene: TRBD1; J gene: TRBJ2-5; clone size: NA; CDR3 DNA: TGCGCCAGCAGCCCTTGGGACAGCGGCGAGACCCAGTACTTC; CDR3 protein: CASSPWDSGETQYF
V gene: TRBV11-2; D gene: NA; J gene: TRBJ1-2; clone size: many; CDR3 DNA: TGTGCCAGCAGCTTTTTAACCGATAACTATGGCTACACCTTC; CDR3 protein: CASSFLTDNYGYTF
V gene: TRBV7-2; D gene: NA; J gene: TRBJ1-2; clone size: many; CDR3 DNA: TGTGCCAGCAGCTTAGGACAGTGGTATGGCTACACCTTC; CDR3 protein: CASSLGQWYGYTF
V gene: TRBV27; D gene: TRBD2; J gene: TRBJ2-5; clone size: many; CDR3 DNA: TGTGCCAGCAGTTTCGGACTAGCGGGAGGGCCGGGCCAAGAGACCCAGTACTTC; CDR3 protein: CASSFGLAGGPGQETQYF
V gene: TRBV5-4; D gene: TRBD2; J gene: TRBJ2-7; clone size: many; CDR3 DNA: TGTGCCAGCAGCCCCGGACTAGCCATCGGGAGTCACGAGCAGTACTTC; CDR3 protein: CASSPGLAIGSHEQYF
V gene: TRBV27; D gene: NA; J gene: TRBJ1-6; clone size: NA; CDR3 DNA: TGTGCCAGCAGTTTATACCAGCCCTTAAAAACACCCCTCCACTTT; CDR3 protein: CASSLYQPLKTPLHF
V gene: TRBV20-1; D gene: NA; J gene: TRBJ2-1; clone size: many; CDR3 DNA: TGCAGTGCTCCCGCCCGGGGCCGCGTAGGGAGTGAGCAGTTCTTC; CDR3 protein: CSAPARGRVGSEQFF
V gene: TRBV6-1; D gene: TRBD2; J gene: TRBJ2-5; clone size: many; CDR3 DNA: TGTGCCACCCAAACCCTAGCGGTCAAAGGGGAGACCCAGTACTTC; CDR3 protein: CATQTLAVKGETQYF
V gene: TRBV3-1; D gene: TRBD1; J gene: TRBJ1-5; clone size: many; CDR3 DNA: TGTGCCAGCAGCCATCGTCAGGGGGGTCAGCCCCAGCATTTT; CDR3 protein: CASSHRQGGQPQHF
V gene: TRBV20-1; D gene: NA; J gene: TRBJ2-5; clone size: many; CDR3 DNA: TGCAGTGCACGAAATCGGGGACCAGAAGAGACCCAGTACTTC; CDR3 protein: CSARNRGPEETQYF
V gene: TRBV7-2; D gene: TRBD1; J gene: TRBJ1-2; clone size: NA; CDR3 DNA: TGTGCCAGCAGCTTAGCGCGTGACAGGGACATCGGAGGCTACACCTTC; CDR3 protein: CASSLARDRDIGGYTF
V gene: TRBV2; D gene: TRBD2; J gene: TRBJ2-5; clone size: many; CDR3 DNA: TGTGCCAGCAGTGAAGCGCTAGCGGGTCAAGAGACCCAGTACTTC; CDR3 protein: CASSEALAGQETQYF
V gene: TRBV27; D gene: TRBD2; J gene: TRBJ2-7; clone size: many; CDR3 DNA: TGTGCCAGCAGTCCCCGGATGACTAGCGCATCCTACGAGCAGTACTTC; CDR3 protein: CASSPRMTSASYEQYF
V gene: TRBV28; D gene: NA; J gene: TRBJ1-1; clone size: NA; CDR3 DNA: TGTGCCAGCAGTTTATCAGAGGGCGGTGCTTTCTTT; CDR3 protein: CASSLSEGGAFF